Following are 30 T cell receptor beta chains from one sample sequenced in a study of tumor-infiltrating lymphocytes in localized non-small cell lung cancer. Using immunoSEQ multiplex PCR, the repertoire was profiled, and TCRdb retains in-frame clones only, with some absent. The repertoire holds around 16,000 clones, with roughly two thirds as singletons. Sequencing input: lung tumor tissue. These receptor sequences come from a human donor with non-small cell lung cancer.

Sample share makes this clone medium-sized. This sample includes further DNA sequences coding for the same CDR3. This rearrangement joins TRBV29-1 to TRBJ1-1; 10 nucleotides agree with TRBD1. Germline CDR1 reads SQVTM; CDR2 reads ANQGSEA. Trimming cost V 4 bases and J 1 base; bases outside gene matches: 0. This CDR3 region has 13 residues. As DNA, the CDR3 is TGCAGCGTTGGGACAGGGGGGAACACTGAAGCTTTCTTT. Amino acids: CSVGTGGNTEAFF.

The genes are TRBV6-5 and TRBJ1-1; no firm D call. Germline V gene sequence: CDR1 MNHEY, CDR2 SVGAGI. This CDR3 comprises 14 residues. V dropped 8 bases and J dropped 1 base, with 14 bases sitting between them. The CDR3 DNA reads TGTGCCAGCCGATTACGGAGCCCGAACACTGAAGCTTTCTTT. Residues: CASRLRSPNTEAFF.

This clone was observed a handful of times. The J gene is TRBJ1-1, the V gene TRBV19; the D is unclear. The CDR3 covers 13 residues. Trimming pared 4 bases from V and 1 base from J, leaving 7 bases between. In germline, CDR1 is LNHDA, CDR2 SQIVND (reference sequence). The CDR3 sequence is CASSRKTNTEAFF. The CDR3 DNA reads as TGTGCCAGTAGTAGGAAGACGAACACTGAAGCTTTCTTT. The whole variable domain, filled in from reference TRBV19 and TRBJ1-1, reads DGGITQSPKYLFRKEGQNVTLSCEQNLNHDAMYWYRQDPGQGLRLIYYSQIVNDFQKGDIAEGYSVSREKKESFPLTVTSAQKNPTAFYLCASSRKTNTEAFFGQGTRLTVV.

This chain joins TRBV28 and TRBJ1-2, with unresolved D. The CDR3 loop spans 12 amino acids. V lost 6 bases and J lost 8, with 13 bases in between. CDR1 is MDHEN and CDR2 is SYDVKM in the germline V gene. CDR3 loop: CASSAIYAGYTF. The CDR3 DNA follows: TGTGCCAGCAGCGCAATTTACGCGGGCTACACCTTC.

The gene calls are TRBV6-5 and TRBJ2-7; 10 nucleotides agree with TRBD1. CDR1 MNHEY and CDR2 SVGAGI come from the germline V gene. The V gene end was trimmed by 6 bases and the J gene end by 5 bases; junction bases not matched to a gene: 7. This CDR3 spans 14 amino acids. Written as DNA, the CDR3 is TGTGCCAGCAGGAGACAGGGGGCGAAGAACGAGCAGTACTTC. It is translated as CASRRQGAKNEQYF.

This chain uses TRBV7-9 with TRBJ2-5; D is perhaps TRBD1 (6 bases). The V and J ends lost 2 bases and 2 bases respectively, with 12 bases between them. CDR1 is SEHNR and CDR2 is FQNEAQ in the germline V gene (reference sequence). CDR3 size: 15 residues. The CDR3 is CASSLSGAGQETQYF. In DNA form, the CDR3 reads TGTGCCAGCAGCTTATCAGGGGCAGGTCAAGAGACCCAGTACTTC. The full variable domain, completed using reference TRBV7-9 and TRBJ2-5, is DTGVSQNPRHKITKRGQNVTFRCDPISEHNRLYWYRQTLGQGPEFLTYFQNEAQLEKSRLLSDRFSAERPKGSFSTLEIQRTEQGDSAMYLCASSLSGAGQETQYFGPGTRLLVL.

The V gene is TRBV5-1, the J gene TRBJ1-2; TRBD1 might be the D (5 bases). The length of the CDR3 is 15 residues. Per germline, CDR1 SGHRS and CDR2 YFSETQ. The germline V and J ends were trimmed by 0 bases and 2 bases, with 11 bases remaining between them. As DNA, the CDR3 is TGCGCCAGCAGCTTGGCCTGGGACTCAAACTATGGCTACACCTTC. Translated, it gives CASSLAWDSNYGYTF.

The rearrangement links TRBV4-1 to TRBJ2-7, with 9 bases lining up with TRBD2. Per germline, CDR1 MGHRA and CDR2 YSYEKL. V lost 1 base to trimming and J lost 4 bases; unmatched junction nucleotides: 5. The CDR3 runs 15 residues. The CDR3 loop is CASSQAASGAYEQYF. CDR3 nucleotides: TGCGCCAGCAGCCAAGCGGCTAGCGGGGCATACGAGCAGTACTTC.

This chain uses TRBV4-2 with TRBJ1-1, with D perhaps TRBD1 (5 bases). Trimming pared 0 bases from V and 6 bases from J, leaving 14 bases between. This CDR3 contains 15 residues. Germline assignment: CDR1 LGHNA and CDR2 YNFKEQ. The CDR3 sequence: CASSQDLGDNPEAFF. In DNA, the CDR3 is TGTGCCAGCAGCCAAGATCTGGGGGATAACCCTGAAGCTTTCTTT.

V and J are TRBV21-1 and TRBJ2-3; no check of the table's D call, TRBD1, against the DNA was made. TRBV21-1 is described as a pseudogene. The CDR3 covers 14 residues. CDR3 coding DNA: TGTGCCAGCAGCCCGACAGGGGAGGCAGATACGCAGTATTTT. Translated, it gives CASSPTGEADTQYF.

The chain combines TRBV7-8 with TRBJ1-3; D perhaps matches TRBD1 (5 bases). V lost 3 bases, J lost 4 bases, and 10 bases lay in between. The CDR3 is 14 residues long. From germline, CDR1 is SGHVS and CDR2 FQNEAQ. This CDR3 reads CASSLQGSGNTIYF. The CDR3 DNA sequence: TGTGCCAGCAGCTTGCAGGGTTCAGGAAACACCATATATTTT.

The genes are TRBV6-1 and TRBJ2-3; TRBD2 matches at 11 bases. This CDR3 is built from 15 residues. The V gene end was trimmed by 6 bases and the J gene end by 4 bases; junction bases not matched to a gene: 6. Germline V lookup: CDR1 MNHNS, CDR2 SASEGT. The CDR3 is CASRPTSGSPDTQYF. The DNA of the CDR3 is TGTGCCAGCAGGCCTACTAGCGGGAGCCCAGATACGCAGTATTTT.

The chain joins TRBV7-8 to TRBJ2-7, with TRBD2 matching 11 bases. Germline CDR1 is SGHVS and CDR2 is FQNEAQ. This CDR3 contains 16 residues. J gave up 3 bases and V 1 base, and 5 bases lay outside the gene matches. The chain's CDR3 is CASSLGRLAGIYEQYF. CDR3 coding DNA: TGTGCCAGCAGCTTAGGCCGACTAGCGGGAATCTACGAGCAGTACTTC.

This clone occurred a few times. The V and J genes are TRBV28 and TRBJ1-2, with a weak D call TRBD1 (6 bases). The CDR3 runs to 12 residues. The germline V gene has CDR1 MDHEN and CDR2 SYDVKM. Trimming pared 5 bases from V and 7 bases from J, leaving 11 bases between. CDR3 DNA: TGTGCCAGCAGTCGAACAGGGATTGGCTACACCTTC. Translating it yields CASSRTGIGYTF.

CDR3 nucleotide sequence: TGTGCCAGCAGTAGAGGCGGGGGCAGCACAGATACGCAGTATTTT. It codes for CASSRGGGSTDTQYF. V is TRBV7-3 and J is TRBJ2-3; D possibly corresponds to TRBD2 (7 bases). This CDR3 has 15 amino acids. With 6 bases removed from V and 0 bases from J, the gap between germline ends came to 13 bases. The V gene's germline CDR1 is SGHTA and CDR2 FQGTGA.

In the case of this clone: Other nucleotide sequences from this sample produce the same CDR3. The chain is built from TRBV10-1 and TRBJ2-4; no definite D call. The V end was cut by 3 bases, the J end by 5 bases, with 8 bases between. Germline values: CDR1 WNHNN, CDR2 SYGVQD (reference sequence). The CDR3 sequence is 13 residues long. This CDR3 is CASSENGENIQYF. CDR3 sequence (DNA): TGCGCCAGCAGTGAAAATGGGGAAAACATTCAGTACTTC.

This chain links TRBV27 with TRBJ2-7, with 7 bases lining up with TRBD2. The germline gives CDR1 MNHEY, CDR2 SMNVEV (reference sequence). The CDR3 has 14 amino acids. V was clipped by 0 bases and J by 4 bases; unmatched bases: 3. CDR3 in amino acids: CASSLSGGGYEQYF. CDR3 coding DNA: TGTGCCAGCAGTTTATCCGGGGGAGGGTACGAGCAGTACTTC.

The rearrangement links TRBV5-1 to TRBJ2-3; D call uncertain. The V end was cut by 0 bases, the J end by 4 bases, with 3 bases between. This CDR3 has 12 residues. Germline V gene sequence: CDR1 SGHRS, CDR2 YFSETQ. The CDR3 coding sequence is TGCGCCAGCAGCTTGGTAGCAGATACGCAGTATTTT. It is translated as CASSLVADTQYF.

The rearrangement links TRBV27 to TRBJ2-5; either TRBD1 or TRBD2 may fit D (6 bases each). The germline V gene has CDR1 MNHEY and CDR2 SMNVEV (reference sequence). The CDR3 consists of 13 residues. V was shortened by 3 bases and J by 5 bases, with 10 bases between the two germline ends. CDR3 in DNA: TGTGCCAGCAGTTTGGAGGGGGATGAGACCCAGTACTTC. Amino acids: CASSLEGDETQYF.

The V and J genes are TRBV9 and TRBJ1-6; D gene uncertain. V was shortened by 0 bases and J by 7 bases, with 5 bases between the two germline ends. CDR3 size: 13 residues. Germline V lookup: CDR1 SGDLS, CDR2 YYNGEE. CDR3 nucleotides: TGTGCCAGCAGCGTAGTGCCCAATTCACCCCTCCACTTT. It translates to CASSVVPNSPLHF.

This clone was detected a few times. This sequence joins TRBV30 and TRBJ2-6; D is undetermined. CDR1 and CDR2 from the germline V gene are GTSNPN and SVGIG (reference sequence). V lost 4 bases to trimming and J lost 2 bases, with 6 bases between them. This CDR3 is built from 13 residues. The CDR3 region is CAWNPAGANVLTF. The DNA for the CDR3 is TGTGCCTGGAACCCCGCTGGGGCCAACGTCCTGACTTTC.

The chain has TRBV6-5 and TRBJ1-2, with D unclear. CDR3 length: 12 residues. The V end lost 0 bases, the J end lost 8 bases, and 7 bases lay between the germline ends. CDR1 and CDR2 (germline): MNHEY, SVGAGI. In nucleotides, the CDR3 is TGTGCCAGCAGTTACTCGAGAGGGGGCTACACCTTC. Its protein product is CASSYSRGGYTF.

The chain joins TRBV15 to TRBJ2-3; unclear D gene. CDR1 and CDR2 (germline): LNHNV, YYDKDF (reference sequence). V dropped 0 bases and J dropped 0 bases, with 7 bases sitting between them. CDR3 length: 15 residues. This CDR3 is CATSRDPTSTDTQYF. In DNA, the CDR3 is TGTGCCACCAGCAGAGATCCAACTAGCACAGATACGCAGTATTTT.

This clone has more than one count but fewer than ten. The rearrangement uses TRBV10-3 and TRBJ1-2; D might be TRBD1 (6 bases). The germline CDR1 and CDR2 sequences are ENHRY and SYGVKD. This CDR3 comprises 16 residues. The V gene lost 10 bases and the J gene lost 3 bases, with 24 bases spanning the gap. DNA for the CDR3: TGTGCCACGCTCGACGGACTTTTGGGGGGGCACTATGGCTACACCTTC. Translating it yields CATLDGLLGGHYGYTF.

The chain employs TRBV19 and TRBJ2-7; the D gene is possibly TRBD2 (6 bases). CDR1 LNHDA and CDR2 SQIVND come from the germline V gene (reference sequence). The CDR3 consists of 14 residues. Deletions cut 5 bases from V and 5 bases from J, with 16 bases between. DNA for the CDR3: TGTGCCAGTAGTGAGCAGGGAGGTAGAAACGAGCAGTACTTC. Residues: CASSEQGGRNEQYF.

The CDR3 nucleotides are TGTGCCAGCAGCTCCGGGCCGGGACCCTATAATTCACCCCTCCACTTT. As protein: CASSSGPGPYNSPLHF. The chain uses TRBV7-2 and TRBJ1-6; a possible D gene is TRBD1 (5 bases). Deletions cut 4 bases from V and 2 bases from J, with 12 bases between. This CDR3 region has 16 residues. CDR1 and CDR2 from the germline V gene are SGHTA and FQGNSA.

The V call is TRBV11-2, the J call TRBJ2-1, with D perhaps matching TRBD1 or TRBD2 (5 bases each). The V end was cut by 5 bases, the J end by 9 bases, with 17 bases between. This CDR3 spans 14 amino acids. Germline CDR1 and CDR2: SGHAT and FQNNGV. CDR3: CASSARDSGGEQFF. In DNA form, the CDR3 reads TGTGCCAGCAGCGCGCGAGACAGTGGAGGTGAGCAGTTCTTC.

This chain connects TRBV15 to TRBJ2-5; 9 bases fit TRBD1. Germline V lookup: CDR1 LNHNV, CDR2 YYDKDF (reference sequence). Unmatched junction bases numbered 5, after V lost 2 bases and J lost 4 bases. The length of the CDR3 is 15 residues. The CDR3 reads CATSRSPGQGETQYF. The CDR3 DNA is TGTGCCACCAGCAGAAGTCCGGGACAGGGAGAGACCCAGTACTTC.

The chain employs TRBV10-3 and TRBJ2-7; D unresolved. This CDR3 is built from 14 residues. From germline, CDR1 is ENHRY and CDR2 SYGVKD. Trimming left V 0 bases short and J 2 bases short, with 8 bases between. CDR3 bases: TGTGCCATCAGTGAGTCAAAAGTTACCTACGAGCAGTACTTC. Protein product: CAISESKVTYEQYF.

This chain connects TRBV5-1 to TRBJ2-7; 9 nucleotides match TRBD1. Trimming cost V 0 bases and J 2 bases; bases outside gene matches: 3. Germline V gene sequence: CDR1 SGHRS, CDR2 YFSETQ. The CDR3 runs 15 residues. CDR3 region: CASSLVTGGTYEQYF. The DNA of the CDR3 is TGCGCCAGCAGCTTGGTTACAGGGGGCACCTACGAGCAGTACTTC.